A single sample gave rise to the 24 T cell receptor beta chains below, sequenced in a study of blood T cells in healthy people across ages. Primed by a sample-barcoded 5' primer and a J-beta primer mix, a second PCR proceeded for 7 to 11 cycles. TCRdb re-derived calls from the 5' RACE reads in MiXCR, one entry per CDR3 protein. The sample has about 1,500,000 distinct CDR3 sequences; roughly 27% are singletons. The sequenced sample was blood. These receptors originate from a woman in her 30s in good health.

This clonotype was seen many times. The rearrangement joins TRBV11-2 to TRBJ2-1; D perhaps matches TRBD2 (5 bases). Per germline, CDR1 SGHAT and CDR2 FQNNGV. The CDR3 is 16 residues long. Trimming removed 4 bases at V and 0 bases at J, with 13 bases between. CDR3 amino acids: CASSSPSGVSYNEQFF. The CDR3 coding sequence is TGTGCCAGCAGCTCCCCATCCGGGGTCTCCTACAATGAGCAGTTCTTC.

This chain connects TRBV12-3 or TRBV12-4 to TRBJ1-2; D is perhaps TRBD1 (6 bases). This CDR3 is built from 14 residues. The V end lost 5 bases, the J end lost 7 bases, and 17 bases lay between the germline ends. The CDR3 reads CASSLGGGWSGYTF. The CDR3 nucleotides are TGTGCCAGCAGTCTTGGGGGGGGCTGGAGTGGCTACACCTTC.

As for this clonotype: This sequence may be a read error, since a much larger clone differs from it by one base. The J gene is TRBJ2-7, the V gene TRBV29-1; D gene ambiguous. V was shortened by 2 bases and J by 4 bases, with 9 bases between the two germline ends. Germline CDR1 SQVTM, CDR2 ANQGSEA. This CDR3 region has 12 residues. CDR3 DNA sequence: TGCAGCGTTGAAATGGACGATTACGAGCAGTACTTC. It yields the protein CSVEMDDYEQYF.

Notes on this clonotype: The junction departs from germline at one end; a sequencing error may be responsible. The CDR3 nucleotides read TGTGCCAGCAGCTTGACAGGCTTTAATAAAAAACTGTTTTTT. Protein sequence: CASSLTGFNKKLFF. The rearrangement links TRBV5-5 to TRBJ1-4; tentative D call: TRBD1 (5 bases). The length of the CDR3 is 14 residues. The germline gives CDR1 SGHKS, CDR2 YYEKEE (reference sequence).

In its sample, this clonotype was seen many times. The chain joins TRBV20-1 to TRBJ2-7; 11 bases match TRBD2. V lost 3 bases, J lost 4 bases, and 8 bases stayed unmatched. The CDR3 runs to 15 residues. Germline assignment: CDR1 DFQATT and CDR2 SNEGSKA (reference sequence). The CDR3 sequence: CSARVPSGGRYEQYF. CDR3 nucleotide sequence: TGCAGTGCTAGGGTCCCTAGCGGGGGGCGATACGAGCAGTACTTC.

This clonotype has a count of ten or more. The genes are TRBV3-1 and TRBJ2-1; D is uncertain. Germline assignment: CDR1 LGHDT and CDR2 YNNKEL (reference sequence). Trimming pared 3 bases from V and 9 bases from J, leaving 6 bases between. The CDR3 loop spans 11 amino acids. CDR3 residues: CASSQGSEQFF. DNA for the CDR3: TGTGCCAGCAGCCAGGGAAGTGAGCAGTTCTTC.

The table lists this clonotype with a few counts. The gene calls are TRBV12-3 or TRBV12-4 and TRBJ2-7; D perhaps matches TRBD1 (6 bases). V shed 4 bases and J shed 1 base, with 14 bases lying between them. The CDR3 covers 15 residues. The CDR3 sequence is CASSSTGRRSYEQYF. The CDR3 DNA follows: TGTGCCAGCAGTTCGACAGGAAGAAGGTCCTACGAGCAGTACTTC.

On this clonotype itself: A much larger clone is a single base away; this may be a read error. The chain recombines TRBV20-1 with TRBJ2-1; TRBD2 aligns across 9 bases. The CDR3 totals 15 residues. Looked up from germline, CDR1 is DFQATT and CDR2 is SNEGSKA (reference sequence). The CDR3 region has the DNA TGCAGTGCTGAGACCGGGACTAGCTCCTACAATGAGCAGGTCTTC. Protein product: CSAETGTSSYNEQVF.

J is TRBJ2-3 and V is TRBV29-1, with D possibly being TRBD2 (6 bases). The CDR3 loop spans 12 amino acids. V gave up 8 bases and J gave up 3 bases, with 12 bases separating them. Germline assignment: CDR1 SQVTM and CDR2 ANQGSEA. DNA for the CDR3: TGCAGCCAAAAGCGGGTTACAGATACGCAGTATTTT. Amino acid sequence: CSQKRVTDTQYF.

In DNA form, the CDR3 reads TGTGCCAGCAGTTACTCCTCAGGGGCGCACAATGAGCAGTTCTTC. Protein product: CASSYSSGAHNEQFF. This chain links TRBV6-5 with TRBJ2-1; weak D call: TRBD1 (6 bases). From germline, CDR1 is MNHEY and CDR2 SVGAGI. The CDR3 covers 15 residues. The germline V and J ends were trimmed by 0 bases and 5 bases, with 11 bases remaining between them.

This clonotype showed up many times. In DNA form, the CDR3 reads TGCGCCAGCAGCCCCTATCAGGGCTACAATGAGCAGTTCTTC. Protein: CASSPYQGYNEQFF. The chain joins TRBV4-1 to TRBJ2-1; D is possibly TRBD1 (5 bases). V was shortened by 4 bases and J by 3 bases, with 10 bases between the two germline ends. CDR3 length: 14 amino acids. Germline V gene sequence: CDR1 MGHRA, CDR2 YSYEKL.

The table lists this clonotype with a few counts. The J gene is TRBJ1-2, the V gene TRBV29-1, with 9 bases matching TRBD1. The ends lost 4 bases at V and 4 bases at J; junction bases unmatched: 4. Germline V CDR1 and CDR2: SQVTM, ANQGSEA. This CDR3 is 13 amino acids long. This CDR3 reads CSVAQGAAYGYTF. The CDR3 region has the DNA TGCAGCGTTGCACAGGGGGCGGCCTATGGCTACACCTTC.

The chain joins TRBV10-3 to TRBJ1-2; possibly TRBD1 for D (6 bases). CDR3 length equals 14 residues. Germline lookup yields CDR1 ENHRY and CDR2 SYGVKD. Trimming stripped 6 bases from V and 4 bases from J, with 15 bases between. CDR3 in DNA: TGTGCCATCAGCCTGGACAGTTCCCTCTATGGCTACACCTTC. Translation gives CAISLDSSLYGYTF.

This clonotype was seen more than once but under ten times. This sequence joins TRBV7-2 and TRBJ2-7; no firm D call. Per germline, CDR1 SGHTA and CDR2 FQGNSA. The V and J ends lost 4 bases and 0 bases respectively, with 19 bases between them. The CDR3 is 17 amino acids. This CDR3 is CASSYVSDVRSSYEQYF. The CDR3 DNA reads TGTGCCAGCAGCTACGTCAGCGACGTCCGGTCCTCCTACGAGCAGTACTTC.

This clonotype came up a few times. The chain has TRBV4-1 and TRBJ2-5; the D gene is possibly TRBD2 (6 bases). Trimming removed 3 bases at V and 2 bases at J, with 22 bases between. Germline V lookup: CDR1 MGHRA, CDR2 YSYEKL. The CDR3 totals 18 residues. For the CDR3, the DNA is TGCGCCAGCAGCCACATCAACGGGCGGGGAAGGGTACAAGAGACCCAGTACTTC. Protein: CASSHINGRGRVQETQYF.

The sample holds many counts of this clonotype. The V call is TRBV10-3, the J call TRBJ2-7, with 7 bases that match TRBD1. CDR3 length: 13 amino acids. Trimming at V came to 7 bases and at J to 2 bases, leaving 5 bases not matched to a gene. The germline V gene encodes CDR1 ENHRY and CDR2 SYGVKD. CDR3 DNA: TGTGCCATCACGACAGGGCAGGCCTACGAGCAGTACTTC. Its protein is CAITTGQAYEQYF.

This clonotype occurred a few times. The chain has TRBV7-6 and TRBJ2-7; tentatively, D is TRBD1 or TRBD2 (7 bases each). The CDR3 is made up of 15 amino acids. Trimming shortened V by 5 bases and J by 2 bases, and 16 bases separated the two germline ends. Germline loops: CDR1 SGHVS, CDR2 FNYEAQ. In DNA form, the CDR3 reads TGTGCCAGCAGCCAATTGCGGGGGACAGCCTACGAGCAGTACTTC. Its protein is CASSQLRGTAYEQYF.

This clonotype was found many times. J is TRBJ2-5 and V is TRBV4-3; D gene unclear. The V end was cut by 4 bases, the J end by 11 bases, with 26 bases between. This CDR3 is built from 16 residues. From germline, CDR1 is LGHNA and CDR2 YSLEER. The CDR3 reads CASSPSDRLPRQEQYF. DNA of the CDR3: TGCGCCAGCAGCCCTTCCGACCGACTCCCCCGGCAGGAGCAGTACTTC.

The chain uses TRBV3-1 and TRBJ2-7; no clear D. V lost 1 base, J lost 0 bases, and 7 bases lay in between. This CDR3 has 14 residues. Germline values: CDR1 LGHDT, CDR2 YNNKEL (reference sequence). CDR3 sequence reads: CASSQGINSYEQYF. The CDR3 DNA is TGTGCCAGCAGCCAAGGAATAAACTCCTACGAGCAGTACTTC.

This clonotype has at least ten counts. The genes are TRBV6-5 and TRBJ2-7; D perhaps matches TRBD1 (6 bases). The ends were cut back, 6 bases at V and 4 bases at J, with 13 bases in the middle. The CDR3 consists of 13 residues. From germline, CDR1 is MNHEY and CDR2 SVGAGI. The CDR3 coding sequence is TGTGCCAGCAGCTACGGGACATCGTACGAGCAGTACTTC. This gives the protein CASSYGTSYEQYF.

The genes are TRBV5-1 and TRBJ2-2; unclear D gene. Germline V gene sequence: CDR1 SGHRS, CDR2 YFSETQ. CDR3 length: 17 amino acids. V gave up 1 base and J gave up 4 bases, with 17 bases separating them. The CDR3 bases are TGCGCCAGCAGCTTGTATCAGCCCTTCGGTAGCACCGGGGAGCTGTTTTTT. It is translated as CASSLYQPFGSTGELFF.

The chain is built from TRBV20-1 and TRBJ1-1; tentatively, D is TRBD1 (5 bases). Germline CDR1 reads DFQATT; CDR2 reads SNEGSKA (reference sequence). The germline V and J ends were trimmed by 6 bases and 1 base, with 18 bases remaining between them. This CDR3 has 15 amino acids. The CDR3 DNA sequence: TGCAGTGCCTCCTCGGCGGAGGGGCAGAACACTGAAGCTTTCTTT. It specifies CSASSAEGQNTEAFF.

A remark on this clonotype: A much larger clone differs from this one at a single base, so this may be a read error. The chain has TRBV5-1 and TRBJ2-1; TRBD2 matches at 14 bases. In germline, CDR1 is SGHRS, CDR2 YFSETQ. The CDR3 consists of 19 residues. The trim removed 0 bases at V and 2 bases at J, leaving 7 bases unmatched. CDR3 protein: CASSLVGLAGEYPYNEQFF. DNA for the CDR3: TGCGCCAGCAGCTTGGTGGGACTAGCGGGAGAGTACCCCTACAATGAGCAGTTCTTC.

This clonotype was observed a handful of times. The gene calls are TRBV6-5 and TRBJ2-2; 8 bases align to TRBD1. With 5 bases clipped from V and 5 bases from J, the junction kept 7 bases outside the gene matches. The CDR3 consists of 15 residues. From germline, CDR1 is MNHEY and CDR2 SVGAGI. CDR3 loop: CASSNDRGRTGELFF. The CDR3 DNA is TGTGCCAGCAGTAACGACAGGGGTAGGACCGGGGAGCTGTTTTTT.